The rows below give T cell receptor beta chains drawn from one sample of a study of cytotoxic CD8 clonotypes in ibrutinib-treated CLL. The assay was immunoSEQ multiplex PCR, and TCRdb's table has in-frame clones only and misses some. This table holds around 26,000 clones, 55% to 75% found once. The sequencing used PBMCs, collected after 12 months of ibrutinib treatment. Source of these receptors: a human donor with chronic lymphocytic leukemia. The CDR3 runs from the conserved cysteine through the conserved F or W. The D gene is left open where the match is weak. Clone size appears in some rows only: once, few, many, or a class for an expanded clone.

J gene,V gene,clone size,D gene,CDR3 DNA,CDR3 protein
TRBJ1-4,TRBV7-2,once,NA,TGTGCCAGCAGCTTAGTGTTTCTTAATGAAAAACTGTTTTTT,CASSLVFLNEKLFF
TRBJ2-7,TRBV28,once,NA,TGTGCCAGCAGTTTGGAAGCGGTGATCTACGAGCAGTACTTC,CASSLEAVIYEQYF
TRBJ2-2,TRBV7-6,few,NA,TGTGCCAGCAGCTTACCTACCGGGGAGCTGTTTTTT,CASSLPTGELFF
TRBJ2-5,TRBV19,NA,NA,TGTGCCAGTAGTATAGATCGGACTACTAAAGAGACCCAGTACTTC,CASSIDRTTKETQYF
TRBJ1-3,TRBV6-6,NA,TRBD1,TGTGCCAGCAGTGGACAGGGGGCTAACTCTGGAAACACCATATATTTT,CASSGQGANSGNTIYF
TRBJ1-1,TRBV6-1,NA,NA,TGTGCCAGCAGTCGGAAGAACACTGAAGCTTTCTTT,CASSRKNTEAFF
TRBJ2-3,TRBV29-1,NA,TRBD2,TGCAGCGCAGGAGGAGCGGGGGCGGGAGATACGCAGTATTTT,CSAGGAGAGDTQYF
TRBJ1-6,TRBV28,NA,NA,TGTGCCAGCAGTTTCAAGGATCCGATTTCACCCCTCCACTTT,CASSFKDPISPLHF
TRBJ2-1,TRBV5-1,NA,TRBD2,TGCGCCAGCAGCTATGAAAGAACACTAGCGGGGGGGTTCTTC,CASSYERTLAGGFF
TRBJ1-2,TRBV19,NA,NA,TGTGCCAGTAGTTTGGGGGATCTTGGCTACACCTTC,CASSLGDLGYTF
TRBJ2-5,TRBV18,NA,NA,TGTGCCAGCTCACCACCTGGAGCAGGGCAAGAGACCCAGTACTTC,CASSPPGAGQETQYF
TRBJ2-5,TRBV10-2,NA,NA,TGCGCCAGCAGTGAGTCGAGAGCAGAGACCCAGTACTTC,CASSESRAETQYF
TRBJ2-7,TRBV5-1,NA,NA,TGCGCCAGCAGCTTGAGGGTGGGCTACGAGCAGTACTTC,CASSLRVGYEQYF
TRBJ2-2,TRBV10-1,NA,NA,TGCGCCAGCAGCCCGAAAGGGGGGAACACCGGGGAGCTGTTTTTT,CASSPKGGNTGELFF
TRBJ1-1,TRBV19,NA,NA,TGTGCCAGTAGCCCTCAACGGACGGGGAACACTGAAGCTTTCTTT,CASSPQRTGNTEAFF
TRBJ1-6,TRBV6-1,NA,NA,TGTGCCAGCAGCGCCTCAAGCTCCTATAATTCACCCCTCCACTTT,CASSASSSYNSPLHF
TRBJ2-5,TRBV5-6,NA,TRBD1,TGTGCCAGCAGCTTTCGGGACAGGGTTCAGACCCAGTACTTC,CASSFRDRVQTQYF
TRBJ2-2,TRBV5-1,NA,NA,TGCGCCAGCAGCCCTAGGACGAACACCGGGGAGCTGTTTTTT,CASSPRTNTGELFF
TRBJ1-2,TRBV18,NA,NA,TGTGCCAGCTCACCATTAGAGGGTACCTATGGCTACACCTTC,CASSPLEGTYGYTF
TRBJ1-6,TRBV9,few,NA,TGTGCCAGCAACAAAGGGGTGTTGAATTCACCCCTCCACTTT,CASNKGVLNSPLHF
TRBJ2-7,TRBV7-9,NA,TRBD1,TGTGCCAGCAGCTTAGTTAGTAACCAGGGGGATGAGCAGTACTTC,CASSLVSNQGDEQYF
TRBJ1-4,TRBV28,NA,NA,TGTGCCAGTCGGGGGGGGATGGAAGTAACTAATGAAAAACTGTTTTTT,CASRGGMEVTNEKLFF
TRBJ1-2,TRBV6-5,NA,NA,TGTGCCAGCAGCCGTAGTGGACGAGGAGGCGGCTACACCTTC,CASSRSGRGGGYTF
TRBJ1-4,TRBV5-1,NA,NA,TGCGCCAGCAGCTTGGCCGTGGGGCTTGGAGAAAAACTGTTTTTT,CASSLAVGLGEKLFF
TRBJ1-2,TRBV7-2,NA,NA,TGTGCCAGCAGCTTAGGTGGCTCCCGAGGGGGCTACACCTTC,CASSLGGSRGGYTF
TRBJ2-5,TRBV4-1,NA,NA,TGCGCCAGCAGCCCAGAACAAGAGACCCAGTACTTC,CASSPEQETQYF
TRBJ2-1,TRBV19,NA,TRBD2,TGTGCCAGTAGTATGGGTAGCGGGGGGGCTAATGAGCAGTTCTTC,CASSMGSGGANEQFF
TRBJ2-5,TRBV10-2,NA,TRBD1,TGCGCCAGCAGTGAGCCGACAGGGGGTCAAGAGACCCAGTACTTC,CASSEPTGGQETQYF
TRBJ1-5,TRBV30,few,TRBD1,TGTGCCTGGGACAGGGGGCCTAATCAGCCCCAGCATTTT,CAWDRGPNQPQHF
TRBJ1-5,TRBV12-5,once,NA,TGTGCTAGTGGCCTGGGCGAGAGCAATCAGCCCCAGCATTTT,CASGLGESNQPQHF
TRBJ2-3,TRBV7-2,NA,TRBD2,TGTGCCAGCAGCTTATCAAGCGGGGGCCGGGGAGATACGCAGTATTTT,CASSLSSGGRGDTQYF
TRBJ1-2,TRBV6-5,NA,NA,TGTGCCAGCAGTTACTCCACCCGAAACTCCCTCTATGGCTACACCTTC,CASSYSTRNSLYGYTF
TRBJ2-3,TRBV5-1,NA,NA,TGCGCCAGCAGCGCCCGGGGTAGCGCAGATACGCAGTATTTT,CASSARGSADTQYF
TRBJ2-6,TRBV5-1,NA,NA,TGCGCCAGCAGCTTGGGGGATTCTGGGGCCAACGTCCTGACTTTC,CASSLGDSGANVLTF
TRBJ2-1,TRBV6-5,NA,NA,TGTGCCAGCAGTTATCAGGGGCGGGATAATGAGCAGTTCTTC,CASSYQGRDNEQFF
TRBJ1-1,TRBV7-3,NA,NA,TGTGCCAGCAGCCCCCCCGCCAGGTTGTCCACTGAAGCTTTCTTT,CASSPPARLSTEAFF
TRBJ1-1,TRBV18,once,NA,TGTGCCAGCTCACCACGGTTTCAGGGCCTCCCAAGGGACACTGAAGCTTTCTTT,CASSPRFQGLPRDTEAFF
TRBJ2-2,TRBV9,NA,TRBD2,TGTGCCAGCAGCCCGACTAGCGTCGGCGGGGAGCTGTTTTTT,CASSPTSVGGELFF
TRBJ2-3,TRBV5-1,NA,NA,TGCGCCAGCAGCTTGGGGCAGGGTAGGGGAGATACGCAGTATTTT,CASSLGQGRGDTQYF
TRBJ1-2,TRBV7-2,once,TRBD1,TGTGCCAGCAGCTTAGGCGGACAGGGCTGGGGCTACACCTTC,CASSLGGQGWGYTF
TRBJ1-2,TRBV5-6,NA,NA,TGTGCCAGCAGCTTGACACAGGGCCGCTATGGCTACACCTTC,CASSLTQGRYGYTF
TRBJ1-5,TRBV11-2,NA,NA,TGTGCCAGCAGCTTAGACAGGGGTGGTCAGCCCCAGCATTTT,CASSLDRGGQPQHF
TRBJ2-7,TRBV4-1,NA,NA,TGCGCCAGCAGCCAAGAAACATACGAGCAGTACTTC,CASSQETYEQYF
TRBJ2-7,TRBV5-6,few,NA,TGTGCCAGCAGCCCCACAGGTATGGGCGAGCAGTACTTC,CASSPTGMGEQYF
TRBJ2-1,TRBV2,NA,NA,TGTGCCAGCAGTCCTCCCGAACTTAGCCCCAATGAGCAGTTCTTC,CASSPPELSPNEQFF
TRBJ2-3,TRBV10-2,medium-sized,TRBD2,TGCGCCAGCAGTGAGTCCGGGACTAGCGGGGGGGTGGATACGCAGTATTTT,CASSESGTSGGVDTQYF